This TCR beta chain comes out of a study of T-cell reconstitution after alpha-beta-depleted transplantation in children. Study-wide results and limits: Newly produced T cells mostly accounted for T-cell counts and diversity one year post-transplant. Several hundred graft clones that had expanded were reportedly the source of alpha-beta T cells about two months after transplant. Surviving recipient cells, namely T cells and thymic progenitors, were the source of high day-60 TCRbeta diversity in some patients.

V was trimmed by 5 bases and J by 2 bases, leaving 7 bases between them. The germline V gene encodes CDR1 MNHEY and CDR2 SVGEGT. This CDR3 has 13 amino acids. Researchers prepared the TCRbeta library using unique molecular identifiers, the study reports. In TCRdb, the PCR reads were re-called with MiXCR into one record per CDR3 protein. The sample holds over 45,000 distinct CDR3 sequences; about 5.7% are singletons and the top ten take over 30%. Worth noting for this clonotype: What it binds is unknown.

The TCR sequence derives from a female patient between 2 and 15 years old who had a stem cell transplant for aplastic anemia, so the T cells may come from the graft donor. The chain recombines TRBV6-2 or TRBV6-3 with TRBJ1-5; D is unresolved. The sequencing here drew on PBMCs, mostly from graft donor cells, taken 60 days after TCRalphabeta/CD19-depleted stem cell transplant. DNA for the CDR3: TGTGCCAGCAGTGAAAATGGCAATCAGCCCCAGCATTTT. Its protein is CASSENGNQPQHF.